This TCR beta chain was retrieved from a study of T cells in Graves' hyperthyroidism and ophthalmopathy. PBMCs were obtained from 10 ml fresh peripheral blood. This CDR3 has 10 residues. V shed 5 bases and J shed 7 bases, with 6 bases lying between them. CDR1 is MDHEN, CDR2 SYDVKM, per germline. Using RNA transcripts as the source, TCR beta CDR3 regions were amplified. Initially, a first-round RT-PCR of the TCR CDR3 employed the HTBI primer set. In TCRdb, the multiplex PCR reads were re-called with MiXCR into one record per CDR3 protein. The sample shows a few hundred thousand distinct CDR3 sequences, roughly 16% of them seen only once. This clonotype has at least ten counts.

The sequence was collected from a woman aged 25-40 years with Graves' ophthalmopathy. This rearrangement joins TRBV28 to TRBJ2-7, with D hard to call. Specimen: blood. CDR3 nucleotide sequence: TGTGCCAGCAGTGGTATGGAGCAGTACTTC. Its protein is CASSGMEQYF.